A single TCR beta chain is shown here with its context. The antigen remains unidentified. The germline V and J ends were trimmed by 2 bases and 7 bases, with 21 bases remaining between them. There are 17 residues in the CDR3. Germline V gene lookup returns CDR1 ENHRY and CDR2 SYGVKD. This sample is drawn from a study of lymphopenia after photon versus proton radiotherapy. General study results and limits: Larger post-nadir TCR diversity loss correlated inversely with survival in deceased patients. Under photons, naive T cells and diversity fell while effector/memory populations rose.

The repertoire was sequenced with immunoSEQ multiplex PCR; TCRdb's copy has only in-frame clones and lacks some. Of roughly 18,000 clones detected, 92% appear once; the ten largest clones hold over 1.5%. The sample was peripheral blood, taken from a patient treated with photon-based radiotherapy. The gene calls are TRBV10-3 and TRBJ1-5; tentatively, D is TRBD1 (5 bases). This TCR was recovered from a woman in her thirties or forties with cholangiocarcinoma. This chain's CDR3 is CAISEPPGPMAGQPQHF. In DNA, the CDR3 is TGTGCCATCAGTGAGCCCCCGGGGCCCATGGCGGGCCAGCCCCAGCATTTT.